This note documents a single T cell receptor beta chain sequence. Its cognate antigen is unknown. The sample originates from a study of shared clonotypes between healthy human individuals. General observations from the study: Sorted-subset sequencing, rarefaction showed, was incomplete despite large depth.

From germline, CDR1 is ENHRY and CDR2 SYGVKD. This CDR3 has 13 amino acids. Trimming removed 6 bases from V and 2 bases from J, with 10 bases in between. Each replicate PCR on the sorted subsets used 150 to 200 ng DNA (roughly 27,000 T cell genomes). Source study methods: In the immunoSEQ data, sequences were junction-only and lacked quality scores, so filtering differed. The protocol was immunoSEQ multiplex PCR, while the TCRdb copy is restricted to in-frame clones and leaves out a portion. From that table come the V and J calls and clone size; the DNA was used to work out D and trimming. Among approximately 1,500,000 clones listed, around 98% were seen once.

The sample was naive CD4+ T cells sorted from blood. Subset noted: CD45RA+ positively selected. The chain joins TRBV10-3 to TRBJ2-5; no reliable D call. The clonotype originates from a man aged 30 to 39 in good health. CDR3 DNA sequence: TGTGCCATCAGCGCCGCCGTACAAGAGACCCAGTACTTC. It encodes CAISAAVQETQYF.